A single sample gave rise to the 8 T cell receptor beta chains below, sequenced in a study of blood T cell repertoires in COVID-19. Method: immunoSEQ multiplex PCR; TCRdb's copy keeps in-frame clones and lacks some. This sample has about 160,000 clones; about 85% occur once, and the top ten carry about 3%. The sequenced sample was peripheral blood. Receptor source: a human donor with acute or convalescent COVID-19. The donor label of this sample is uncertain.

The chain recombines TRBV30 with TRBJ1-6, with 8 bases that match TRBD1. J gave up 12 bases and V 4 bases, and 11 bases lay outside the gene matches. The CDR3 consists of 14 residues. Germline lookup yields CDR1 GTSNPN and CDR2 SVGIG (reference sequence). CDR3 region: CAWTTGQARLPLHF. In nucleotides, the CDR3 is TGTGCCTGGACGACGGGACAGGCAAGGCTACCCCTCCACTTT. Combining the CDR3 with reference TRBV30 and TRBJ1-6 gives the whole variable domain SQTIHQWPATLVQPVGSPLSLECTVEGTSNPNLYWYRQAAGRGLQLLFYSVGIGQISSEVPQNLSASRPQDRQFILSSKKLLLSDSGFYLCAWTTGQARLPLHFGNGTRLTVT.

V gene TRBV30 combines with J gene TRBJ1-4; no clear D gene. The germline V and J ends were trimmed by 2 bases and 8 bases, with 12 bases remaining between them. The germline V gene has CDR1 GTSNPN and CDR2 SVGIG (reference sequence). The CDR3 totals 13 residues. CDR3 nucleotide sequence: TGTGCCTGGAGTCGGGTCCCTCCAGAAAAACTGTTTTTT. It translates to CAWSRVPPEKLFF.

The rearrangement uses TRBV28 and TRBJ2-2; D is perhaps TRBD2 (6 bases). Trimming took off 7 bases at V and 0 bases at J, with 12 bases between the two ends. The CDR3 runs to 15 residues. Per germline, CDR1 MDHEN and CDR2 SYDVKM. As DNA, the CDR3 is TGTGCCAGCACCAAGGGACTCGCGAACACCGGGGAGCTGTTTTTT. This gives the protein CASTKGLANTGELFF. The full variable domain, completed using reference TRBV28 and TRBJ2-2, is DVKVTQSSRYLVKRTGEKVFLECVQDMDHENMFWYRQDPGLGLRLIYFSYDVKMKEKGDIPEGYSVSREKKERFSLILESASTNQTSMYLCASTKGLANTGELFFGEGSRLTVL.

The chain uses TRBV19 and TRBJ1-5; 8 bases match TRBD1. CDR3 size: 15 residues. The trim removed 5 bases at V and 1 base at J, leaving 4 bases unmatched. Germline CDR1 reads LNHDA; CDR2 reads SQIVND (reference sequence). The CDR3 loop reads CASSEGQASNQPQHF. The DNA for the CDR3 is TGTGCCAGTAGTGAGGGACAGGCGAGCAATCAGCCCCAGCATTTT.

This rearrangement joins TRBV6-4 to TRBJ2-7; D perhaps matches TRBD1 (6 bases). V lost 7 bases and J lost 2, with 24 bases in between. The germline gives CDR1 MRHNA, CDR2 SNTAGT. The CDR3 runs to 17 residues. The CDR3 reads CASTLKLVSDRAYEQYF. The CDR3 region has the DNA TGTGCCAGCACCCTTAAACTGGTTTCGGACAGAGCCTACGAGCAGTACTTC.

The V gene is TRBV6-2 or TRBV6-3, the J gene TRBJ2-5, with D maybe TRBD2 (6 bases). Trimming pared 5 bases from V and 3 bases from J, leaving 16 bases between. This CDR3 has 15 amino acids. Germline CDR1 reads MNHEY; CDR2 reads SVGEGT. In nucleotides, the CDR3 is TGTGCCAGCAGTCCCGGGGGACGAGGGAAAGAGACCCAGTACTTC. Translating gives CASSPGGRGKETQYF.

This rearrangement joins TRBV5-6 to TRBJ2-2, with TRBD2 matching over 16 bases. The CDR3 contains 19 residues. Germline V CDR1 and CDR2: SGHDT, YYEEEE. J gave up 4 bases and V 0 bases, and 6 bases lay outside the gene matches. CDR3 sequence reads: CASSLARGLAGGPTGELFF. CDR3 sequence (DNA): TGTGCCAGCAGCTTGGCTCGGGGACTAGCGGGGGGGCCCACCGGGGAGCTGTTTTTT.

The chain uses TRBV7-9 and TRBJ2-1; D possibly corresponds to TRBD1 (6 bases). The V end was cut by 4 bases, the J end by 6 bases, with 13 bases between. Per the germline V gene, CDR1 is SEHNR and CDR2 is FQNEAQ (reference sequence). The CDR3 is 14 amino acids. The CDR3 DNA follows: TGTGCCAGCAGCTCCCGACGGGACACCAATGAGCAGTTCTTC. Encoded protein: CASSSRRDTNEQFF.